The sequence of this T cell receptor beta chain was determined in a study of identical twins. V lost 5 bases and J lost 3, with 11 bases in between. Germline values: CDR1 SGHDT, CDR2 YYEEEE. The CDR3 has 13 residues. This clonotype was recorded many times. The target antigen is unknown. TCRdb re-called the 5' RACE reads with MiXCR, one entry per CDR3 protein. The data show fewer than 800,000 distinct CDR3 sequences, around 7.5% seen once. Regarding the study as a whole: Out-of-frame TCR alpha sharing in monozygotic twins exceeded recombination model predictions.

Everyone who donated was a healthy Caucasian. The same data also went into a second study, on yellow fever vaccine responses in identical twins.

The sample consisted of PBMCs. The clonotype originates from a woman between 18 and 29 years old in good health. The V and J genes are TRBV5-6 and TRBJ1-2, with D uncertain. In DNA form, the CDR3 reads TGTGCCAGCAGAAAGGACGCCTACTATGGCTACACCTTC. As protein: CASRKDAYYGYTF.